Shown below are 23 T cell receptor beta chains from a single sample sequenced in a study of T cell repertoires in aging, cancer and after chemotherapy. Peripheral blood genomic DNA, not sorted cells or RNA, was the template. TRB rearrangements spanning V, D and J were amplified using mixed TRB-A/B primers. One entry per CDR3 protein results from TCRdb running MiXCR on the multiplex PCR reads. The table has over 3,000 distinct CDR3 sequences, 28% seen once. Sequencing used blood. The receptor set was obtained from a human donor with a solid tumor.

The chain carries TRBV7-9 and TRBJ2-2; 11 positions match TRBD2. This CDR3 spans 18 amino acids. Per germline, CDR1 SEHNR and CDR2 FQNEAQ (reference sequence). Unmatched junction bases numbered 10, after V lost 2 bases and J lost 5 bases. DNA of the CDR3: TGTGCCAGCAGCTTAATGGCTAGCGGGGGGACGAGAACCGGGGAGCTGTTTTTT. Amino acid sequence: CASSLMASGGTRTGELFF.

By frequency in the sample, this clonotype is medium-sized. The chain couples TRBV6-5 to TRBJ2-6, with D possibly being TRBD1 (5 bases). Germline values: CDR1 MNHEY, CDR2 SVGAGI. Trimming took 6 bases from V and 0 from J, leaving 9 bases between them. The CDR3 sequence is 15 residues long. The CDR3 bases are TGTGCCAGCAGCCGACAGCTCTCTGGGGCCAACGTCCTGACTTTC. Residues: CASSRQLSGANVLTF.

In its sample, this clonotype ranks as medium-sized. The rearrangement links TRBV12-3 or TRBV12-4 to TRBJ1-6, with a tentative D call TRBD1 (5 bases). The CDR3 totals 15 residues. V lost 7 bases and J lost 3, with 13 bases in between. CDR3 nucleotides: TGTGCCAGCACCATGGGACTCCACTATAATTCACCCCTCCACTTT. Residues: CASTMGLHYNSPLHF.

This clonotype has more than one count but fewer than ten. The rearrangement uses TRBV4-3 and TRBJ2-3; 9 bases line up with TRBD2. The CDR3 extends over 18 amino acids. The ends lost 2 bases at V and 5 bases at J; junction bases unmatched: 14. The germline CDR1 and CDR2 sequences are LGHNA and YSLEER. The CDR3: CASSQLGTSLEVGDTQYF. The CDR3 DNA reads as TGCGCCAGCAGCCAACTGGGGACTAGCTTAGAGGTTGGAGATACGCAGTATTTT.

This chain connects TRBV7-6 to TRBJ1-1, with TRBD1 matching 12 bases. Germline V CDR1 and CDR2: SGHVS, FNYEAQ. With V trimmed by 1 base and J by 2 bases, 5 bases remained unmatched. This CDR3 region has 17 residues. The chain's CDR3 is CASSLVGGTGGNTEAFF. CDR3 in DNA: TGTGCCAGCAGCTTAGTAGGGGGGACAGGGGGCAACACTGAAGCTTTCTTT.

DNA of the CDR3: TGTGCCAGCAGCCAGACCCCTGAGAGCAATCAGCCCCAGCATTTT. This encodes CASSQTPESNQPQHF. V is TRBV19 and J is TRBJ1-5; unclear D gene. Trimming pared 9 bases from V and 1 base from J, leaving 16 bases between. The V gene's germline CDR1 is LNHDA and CDR2 SQIVND (reference sequence). The CDR3 runs 15 residues.

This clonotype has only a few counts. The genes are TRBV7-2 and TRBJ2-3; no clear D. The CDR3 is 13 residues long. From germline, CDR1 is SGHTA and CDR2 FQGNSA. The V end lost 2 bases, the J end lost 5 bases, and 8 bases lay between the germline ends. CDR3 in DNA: TGTGCCAGCAGCTTATGGGCTGGAGATACGCAGTATTTT. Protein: CASSLWAGDTQYF. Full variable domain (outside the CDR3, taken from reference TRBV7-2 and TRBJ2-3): GAGVSQSPSNKVTEKGKDVELRCDPISGHTALYWYRQSLGQGLEFLIYFQGNSAPDKSGLPSDRFSAERTGGSVSTLTIQRTQQEDSAVYLCASSLWAGDTQYFGPGTRLTVL.

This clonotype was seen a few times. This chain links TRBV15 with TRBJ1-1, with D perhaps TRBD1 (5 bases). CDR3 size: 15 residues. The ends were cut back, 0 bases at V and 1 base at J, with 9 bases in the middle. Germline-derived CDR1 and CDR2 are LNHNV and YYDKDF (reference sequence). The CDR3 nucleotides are TGTGCCACCAGCAGAGACGGGACGGGGAACACTGAAGCTTTCTTT. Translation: CATSRDGTGNTEAFF. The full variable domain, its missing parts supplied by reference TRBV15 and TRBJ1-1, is DAMVIQNPRYQVTQFGKPVTLSCSQTLNHNVMYWYQQKSSQAPKLLFHYYDKDFNNEADTPDNFQSRRPNTSFCFLDIRSPGLGDTAMYLCATSRDGTGNTEAFFGQGTRLTVV.

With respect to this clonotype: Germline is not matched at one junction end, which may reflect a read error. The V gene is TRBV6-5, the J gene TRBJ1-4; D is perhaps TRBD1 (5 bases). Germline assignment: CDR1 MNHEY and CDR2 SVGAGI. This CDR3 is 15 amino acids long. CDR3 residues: CASSYSGPGTEKLLF. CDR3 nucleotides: TGTGCCAGCAGTTACAGCGGTCCAGGGACGGAAAAACTGTTATTT.

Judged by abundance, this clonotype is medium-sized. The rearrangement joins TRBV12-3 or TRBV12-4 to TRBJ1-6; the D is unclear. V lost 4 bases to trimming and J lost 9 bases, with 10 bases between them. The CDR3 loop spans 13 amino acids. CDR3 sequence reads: CASSWRESSPLHF. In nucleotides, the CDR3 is TGTGCCAGCAGTTGGAGGGAGAGTTCACCCCTCCACTTT.

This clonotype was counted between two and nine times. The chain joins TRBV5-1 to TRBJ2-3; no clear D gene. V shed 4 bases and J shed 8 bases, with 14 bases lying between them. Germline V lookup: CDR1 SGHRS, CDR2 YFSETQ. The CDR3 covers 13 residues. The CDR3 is CASSNTQAPTQYF. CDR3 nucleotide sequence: TGCGCCAGCAGCAATACCCAGGCACCTACGCAGTATTTT.

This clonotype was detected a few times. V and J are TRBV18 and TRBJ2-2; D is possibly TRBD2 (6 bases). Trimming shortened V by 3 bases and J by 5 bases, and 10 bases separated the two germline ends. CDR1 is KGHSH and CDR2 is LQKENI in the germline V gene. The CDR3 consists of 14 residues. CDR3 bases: TGTGCCAGCTCACCGGGACTTAGTACCGGGGAGCTGTTTTTT. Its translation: CASSPGLSTGELFF.

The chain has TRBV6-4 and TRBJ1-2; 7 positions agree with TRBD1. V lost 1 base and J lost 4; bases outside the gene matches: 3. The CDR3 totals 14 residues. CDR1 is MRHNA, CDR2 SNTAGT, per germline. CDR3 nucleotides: TGTGCCAGCAGTGACTGGGCAGGGGGCTATGGCTACACCTTC. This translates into CASSDWAGGYGYTF.

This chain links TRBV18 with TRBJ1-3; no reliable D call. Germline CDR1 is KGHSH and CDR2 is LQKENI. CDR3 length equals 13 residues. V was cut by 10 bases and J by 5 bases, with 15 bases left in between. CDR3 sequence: CATRLLGRNTIYF. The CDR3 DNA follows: TGTGCCACCAGATTGCTGGGCCGAAACACCATATATTTT.

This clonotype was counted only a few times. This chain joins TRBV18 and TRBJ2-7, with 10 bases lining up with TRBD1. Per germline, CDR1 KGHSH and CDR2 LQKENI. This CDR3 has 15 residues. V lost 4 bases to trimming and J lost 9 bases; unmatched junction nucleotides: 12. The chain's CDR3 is CASSQGTGDSRGQYF. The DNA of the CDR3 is TGTGCCAGCTCACAAGGGACAGGGGATTCACGGGGGCAGTACTTC. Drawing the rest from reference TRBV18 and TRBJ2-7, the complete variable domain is NAGVMQNPRHLVRRRGQEARLRCSPMKGHSHVYWYRQLPEEGLKFMVYLQKENIIDESGMPKERFSAEFPKEGPSILRIQQVVRGDSAAYFCASSQGTGDSRGQYFGPGTRLTVT.

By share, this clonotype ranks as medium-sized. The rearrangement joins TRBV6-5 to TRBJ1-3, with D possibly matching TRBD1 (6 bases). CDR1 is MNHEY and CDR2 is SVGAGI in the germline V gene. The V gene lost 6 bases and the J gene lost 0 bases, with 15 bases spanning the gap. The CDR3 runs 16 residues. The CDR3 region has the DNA TGTGCCAGCAGCCGGGCAGGACAGCTCTCTGGAAACACCATATATTTT. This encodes CASSRAGQLSGNTIYF.

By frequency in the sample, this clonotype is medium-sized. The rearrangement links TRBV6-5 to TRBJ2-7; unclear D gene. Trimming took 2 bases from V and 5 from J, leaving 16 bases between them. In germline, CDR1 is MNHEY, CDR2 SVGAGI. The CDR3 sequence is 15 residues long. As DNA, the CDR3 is TGTGCCAGCAGTTACGATGCCAGAACTCACCACGAGCAGTACTTC. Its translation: CASSYDARTHHEQYF.

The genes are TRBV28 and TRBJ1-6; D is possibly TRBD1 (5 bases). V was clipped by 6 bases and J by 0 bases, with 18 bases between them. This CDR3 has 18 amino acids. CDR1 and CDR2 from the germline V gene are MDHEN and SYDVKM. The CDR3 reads CASSDISGLSSYNSPLHF. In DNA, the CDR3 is TGTGCCAGCAGCGATATCTCGGGACTGAGCTCCTATAATTCACCCCTCCACTTT.

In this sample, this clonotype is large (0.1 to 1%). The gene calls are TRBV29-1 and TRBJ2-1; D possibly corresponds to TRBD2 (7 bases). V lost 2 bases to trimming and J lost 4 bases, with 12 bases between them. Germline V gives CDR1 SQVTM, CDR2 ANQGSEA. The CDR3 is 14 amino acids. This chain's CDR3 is CSVELRGRYNEQFF. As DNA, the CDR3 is TGCAGCGTTGAATTGCGGGGGCGGTACAATGAGCAGTTCTTC.

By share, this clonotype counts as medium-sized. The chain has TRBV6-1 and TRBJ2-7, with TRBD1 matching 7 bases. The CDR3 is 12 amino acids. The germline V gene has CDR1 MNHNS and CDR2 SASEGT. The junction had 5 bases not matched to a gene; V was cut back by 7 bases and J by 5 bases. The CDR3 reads CASTPTGNEQYF. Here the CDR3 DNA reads TGTGCCAGCACCCCGACAGGGAACGAGCAGTACTTC.

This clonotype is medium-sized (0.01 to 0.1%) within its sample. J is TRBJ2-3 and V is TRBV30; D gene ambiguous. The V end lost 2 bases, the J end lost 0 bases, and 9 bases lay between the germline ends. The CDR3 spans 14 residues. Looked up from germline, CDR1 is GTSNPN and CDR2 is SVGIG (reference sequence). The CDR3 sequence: CAWSLSSSTDTQYF. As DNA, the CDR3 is TGTGCCTGGAGTCTCAGTTCTAGCACAGATACGCAGTATTTT.

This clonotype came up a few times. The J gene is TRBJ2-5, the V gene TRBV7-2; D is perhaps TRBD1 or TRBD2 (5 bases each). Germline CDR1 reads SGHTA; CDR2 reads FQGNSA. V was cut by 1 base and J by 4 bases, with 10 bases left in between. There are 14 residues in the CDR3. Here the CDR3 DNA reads TGTGCCAGCAGCTTAGGAGGGGCGGGAGAGACCCAGTACTTC. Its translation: CASSLGGAGETQYF.

The CDR3 nucleotides are TGTGCCAGCAGCCCCCGGGGTAGCGGGGGCTCCGACACAGATACGCAGTATTTT. Amino acid sequence: CASSPRGSGGSDTDTQYF. The V gene is TRBV4-2, the J gene TRBJ2-3; 9 positions match TRBD2. The germline CDR1 and CDR2 sequences are LGHNA and YNFKEQ. Trimming cost V 4 bases and J 2 bases; bases outside gene matches: 13. The CDR3 spans 18 residues.